This TCR beta chain was sequenced for a study of shared clonotypes between healthy human individuals. This clone was seen a single time. Sequencing used immunoSEQ multiplex PCR; TCRdb keeps in-frame clones, though not all of them. The profile shows roughly 2,300,000 clones, around 93% of them singletons. The CDR3 is 13 amino acids. The junction had 1 base not matched to a gene; V was cut back by 6 bases and J by 2 bases. CDR1 and CDR2 from the germline V gene are MNHEY and SVGAGI. Sequencing was carried out using naive CD4+ T cells from PBMCs. As to subset: CD45RA+ positively selected. This chain joins TRBV6-5 and TRBJ2-7, with TRBD2 matching over 10 bases. The sequence was collected from a man aged 18 to 30 in good health. Some clones in this sample may be carry-over from other donors' samples. CDR3: CASRAGGTYEQYF. The CDR3 DNA sequence: TGTGCCAGCAGAGCGGGGGGGACCTACGAGCAGTACTTC.